A single sample gave rise to the 29 T cell receptor beta chains below, sequenced in a study of T cell changes during pregnancy in multiple sclerosis. Assay used: immunoSEQ multiplex PCR; TCRdb lists only in-frame clones, some missing. The table shows 100,000 or so clones, with about nine tenths occurring only once. The sequences come from peripheral blood, collected in the second trimester of pregnancy. The origin of the receptors is a female donor with multiple sclerosis, enrolled in a pregnancy study.

The sample holds one count of this clone. V and J are TRBV7-2 and TRBJ2-7; D is unresolved. Germline V gene sequence: CDR1 SGHTA, CDR2 FQGNSA. V lost 5 bases to trimming and J lost 2 bases, with 7 bases between them. The CDR3 runs to 12 residues. CDR3 sequence: CASSPPTYEQYF. The CDR3 nucleotides are TGTGCCAGCAGCCCCCCCACCTACGAGCAGTACTTC.

This chain connects TRBV7-9 to TRBJ1-1, with a tentative D call TRBD1 (5 bases). CDR1 SEHNR and CDR2 FQNEAQ come from the germline V gene (reference sequence). This CDR3 region has 16 residues. The V end lost 6 bases, the J end lost 3 bases, and 20 bases lay between the germline ends. The CDR3 DNA reads TGTGCCAGCAGTAGGAGGGACCGCCGGGGGGACACTGAAGCTTTCTTT. Translated, it gives CASSRRDRRGDTEAFF.

The chain uses TRBV5-1 and TRBJ2-1; D is perhaps TRBD1 (6 bases). The CDR3 is 15 amino acids. V was clipped by 1 base and J by 8 bases, with 16 bases between them. Germline-derived CDR1 and CDR2 are SGHRS and YFSETQ. In nucleotides, the CDR3 is TGCGCCAGCAGCTTGCGGGGCAGGGGAGTCGATGAGCAGTTCTTC. This translates into CASSLRGRGVDEQFF. Full variable domain (missing parts from reference TRBV5-1 and TRBJ2-1): KAGVTQTPRYLIKTRGQQVTLSCSPISGHRSVSWYQQTPGQGLQFLFEYFSETQRNKGNFPGRFSGRQFSNSRSEMNVSTLELGDSALYLCASSLRGRGVDEQFFGPGTRLTVL.

This clone was counted only a few times. This chain connects TRBV18 to TRBJ2-5, with TRBD1 identical over 8 bases. The CDR3 sequence is 14 residues long. V trimming: 2 bases; J trimming: 10 bases; junction bases outside the gene matches: 9. Germline lookup yields CDR1 KGHSH and CDR2 LQKENI. DNA for the CDR3: TGTGCCAGCTCACCATCGGCCAGGGGGCAAGACCAGTACTTC. Translated, it gives CASSPSARGQDQYF.

This chain joins TRBV12-5 and TRBJ2-5, with TRBD2 matching over 9 bases. CDR1 and CDR2 (germline): LGHNT, FRNRAP. The CDR3 totals 15 residues. With V trimmed by 6 bases and J by 7 bases, 12 bases remained unmatched. Here the CDR3 DNA reads TGTGCTAGTGGACCTGGACTAGCGCGGTTCGGGACCCAGTACTTC. It specifies CASGPGLARFGTQYF.

The chain uses TRBV5-1 and TRBJ2-7, with a possible D match to TRBD1 (7 bases). This CDR3 is 12 amino acids long. V gave up 10 bases and J gave up 2 bases, with 13 bases separating them. Per the germline V gene, CDR1 is SGHRS and CDR2 is YFSETQ. CDR3 bases: TGCGCCGAGGGGGGACAGACCTACGAGCAGTACTTC. The encoded protein is CAEGGQTYEQYF.

The rearrangement joins TRBV7-2 to TRBJ2-1, with a tentative D call TRBD1 (5 bases). CDR3 length: 14 amino acids. Trimming took off 5 bases at V and 13 bases at J, with 21 bases between the two ends. Per the germline V gene, CDR1 is SGHTA and CDR2 is FQGNSA. CDR3 in DNA: TGTGCCAGCAGCCCCCAACAGGCGTTCCCGACCCAGTTCTTC. This translates into CASSPQQAFPTQFF.

The chain combines TRBV2 with TRBJ2-7; 15 nucleotides agree with TRBD2. Germline loops: CDR1 SNHLY, CDR2 FYNNEI. The CDR3 spans 16 residues. V shed 6 bases, J shed 4 bases, and the junction held 7 bases outside the gene matches. The CDR3 protein is CASRGTSGRPVYEQYF. As DNA, the CDR3 is TGTGCCAGCAGAGGGACTAGCGGGAGGCCCGTATACGAGCAGTACTTC.

The V and J genes are TRBV7-9 and TRBJ2-7, with 14 bases matching TRBD2. Trimming cost V 4 bases and J 6 bases; bases outside gene matches: 11. This CDR3 has 17 residues. CDR1 is SEHNR, CDR2 FQNEAQ, per germline (reference sequence). In DNA, the CDR3 is TGTGCCAGCAGCTACTCCGGGACTAGCGGGAGATCCCGCGAGCAGTACTTC. It yields the protein CASSYSGTSGRSREQYF.

CDR3 bases: TGTGCCAGCAGTTCTAGCGGGAGCACAGATACGCAGTATTTT. This encodes CASSSSGSTDTQYF. This chain links TRBV27 with TRBJ2-3, with TRBD2 identical over 8 bases. In germline, CDR1 is MNHEY, CDR2 SMNVEV (reference sequence). With 4 bases clipped from V and 0 bases from J, the junction kept 0 bases outside the gene matches. This CDR3 comprises 14 residues.

In DNA, the CDR3 is TGTGCCAGCAGTTTGGCCTCTAACTATGGCTACACCTTC. It translates to CASSLASNYGYTF. The chain joins TRBV27 to TRBJ1-2; D not resolved. Deletions cut 3 bases from V and 0 bases from J, with 5 bases between. The CDR3 length is 13 residues. Germline CDR1 MNHEY, CDR2 SMNVEV (reference sequence).

The chain links TRBV2 to TRBJ2-1; no reliable D call. Deletions cut 4 bases from V and 5 bases from J, with 9 bases between. The CDR3 is 13 residues long. Germline-derived CDR1 and CDR2 are SNHLY and FYNNEI. CDR3 coding DNA: TGTGCCAGCAGTGCCCCCGGAGACAATGAGCAGTTCTTC. Residues: CASSAPGDNEQFF.

V and J are TRBV19 and TRBJ1-5; D is uncertain. Deletions cut 1 base from V and 2 bases from J, with 21 bases between. Germline assignment: CDR1 LNHDA and CDR2 SQIVND (reference sequence). The CDR3 is made up of 19 amino acids. CDR3 sequence reads: CASSIGGPGGLFRNQPQHF. The CDR3 bases are TGTGCCAGTAGTATAGGGGGTCCGGGCGGGCTGTTTCGCAATCAGCCCCAGCATTTT.

V usage is TRBV5-1 and J usage is TRBJ2-5; D uncertain. V lost 3 bases to trimming and J lost 2 bases, with 14 bases between them. Germline CDR1 is SGHRS and CDR2 is YFSETQ. The CDR3 runs 15 residues. The CDR3 reads CASSSELPVQETQYF. The CDR3 DNA reads TGCGCCAGCAGCTCTGAACTCCCCGTGCAAGAGACCCAGTACTTC.

The chain employs TRBV5-1 and TRBJ2-1, with 9 bases that match TRBD1. V shed 4 bases and J 6 bases; nucleotides not matched to a gene: 14. The CDR3 runs to 17 residues. CDR1 and CDR2 (germline): SGHRS, YFSETQ. The CDR3 coding sequence is TGCGCCAGCAGCGGACCTGGGACAGGGAGATGGGGCAATGAGCAGTTCTTC. It codes for CASSGPGTGRWGNEQFF.

J is TRBJ2-7 and V is TRBV7-9; a weak D match, TRBD2 (6 bases). V dropped 4 bases and J dropped 0 bases, with 19 bases sitting between them. The CDR3 loop spans 17 amino acids. CDR1 and CDR2 from the germline V gene are SEHNR and FQNEAQ (reference sequence). The CDR3 DNA follows: TGTGCCAGCAGCTCGGCCTTTAGCGGCTTCCACTCCTACGAGCAGTACTTC. It translates to CASSSAFSGFHSYEQYF.

This chain uses TRBV19 with TRBJ2-7; the match to TRBD2 covers 9 bases. The CDR3 is 15 residues long. With 5 bases clipped from V and 3 bases from J, the junction kept 8 bases outside the gene matches. The V gene's germline CDR1 is LNHDA and CDR2 SQIVND (reference sequence). The CDR3 loop is CASSLTSGPHYEQYF. CDR3 DNA sequence: TGTGCCAGTAGTTTGACTAGCGGCCCGCACTACGAGCAGTACTTC.

This chain uses TRBV14 with TRBJ2-1, with 7 bases that match TRBD2. Trimming cost V 1 base and J 0 bases; bases outside gene matches: 12. This CDR3 region has 19 residues. Germline V gene lookup returns CDR1 SGHDN and CDR2 FVKESK. CDR3 protein: CASSQARWRERRSYNEQFF. In nucleotides, the CDR3 is TGTGCCAGCAGCCAAGCAAGGTGGCGGGAGCGCCGCTCCTACAATGAGCAGTTCTTC.

The chain employs TRBV9 and TRBJ2-3; 9 bases match TRBD2. V trimming: 3 bases; J trimming: 7 bases; junction bases outside the gene matches: 6. CDR3 length: 14 residues. Germline V gives CDR1 SGDLS, CDR2 YYNGEE. CDR3 bases: TGTGCCAGCAGCGGGTCGACTAGCGGCAATACGCAGTATTTT. Protein sequence: CASSGSTSGNTQYF.

This clone was detected once. The CDR3 sequence: CATSPRTGLFVYEQYF. CDR3 sequence (DNA): TGTGCCACCAGCCCTAGGACAGGCCTTTTTGTCTACGAGCAGTACTTC. J is TRBJ2-7 and V is TRBV15; 7 bases are shared with TRBD1. CDR3 length: 16 amino acids. With V trimmed by 5 bases and J by 3 bases, 13 bases remained unmatched. The germline CDR1 and CDR2 sequences are LNHNV and YYDKDF (reference sequence).

This chain uses TRBV5-1 with TRBJ2-7, with 7 bases matching TRBD1. Germline V CDR1 and CDR2: SGHRS, YFSETQ. The V gene end was trimmed by 0 bases and the J gene end by 5 bases; junction bases not matched to a gene: 11. The CDR3 consists of 16 residues. CDR3 protein: CASSLANTGVHHEQYF. Written as DNA, the CDR3 is TGCGCCAGCAGCTTGGCCAACACAGGGGTTCACCACGAGCAGTACTTC.

The chain joins TRBV10-1 to TRBJ2-1; 15 bases are shared with TRBD2. CDR3 size: 14 residues. V lost 9 bases, J lost 7 bases, and 4 bases stayed unmatched. Germline CDR1 is WNHNN and CDR2 is SYGVQD (reference sequence). The CDR3 loop reads CASGLAGGPNEQFF. The CDR3 nucleotides are TGCGCCAGTGGACTAGCGGGAGGGCCGAATGAGCAGTTCTTC.

The chain carries TRBV5-1 and TRBJ2-1, with 7 nucleotides matching TRBD2. The CDR3 contains 15 residues. V gave up 1 base and J gave up 4 bases; unmatched junction bases: 5. Germline values: CDR1 SGHRS, CDR2 YFSETQ. The CDR3 nucleotides are TGCGCCAGCAGCTTGCTAAGCGGGATGTACAATGAGCAGTTCTTC. It translates to CASSLLSGMYNEQFF.

V gene TRBV5-1 combines with J gene TRBJ2-1, with 9 bases identical to TRBD2. Germline V gene sequence: CDR1 SGHRS, CDR2 YFSETQ. The junction had 5 bases not matched to a gene; V was cut back by 0 bases and J by 7 bases. CDR3 length: 15 amino acids. The CDR3 region has the DNA TGCGCCAGCAGCTTGGGACTAGCGGAGGGGAATGAGCAGTTCTTC. Protein: CASSLGLAEGNEQFF.

The V gene is TRBV5-1, the J gene TRBJ2-2; D ambiguous. This CDR3 region has 12 residues. Germline V CDR1 and CDR2: SGHRS, YFSETQ. Trimming shortened V by 2 bases and J by 5 bases, and 4 bases separated the two germline ends. The CDR3 reads CASSFRTGELFF. The CDR3 DNA follows: TGCGCCAGCAGCTTCCGGACCGGGGAGCTGTTTTTT.

The chain uses TRBV5-4 and TRBJ2-1, with a weak D call TRBD1 (5 bases). The CDR3 length is 15 residues. The V gene's germline CDR1 is SGHNT and CDR2 YYREEE (reference sequence). The V end lost 0 bases, the J end lost 6 bases, and 13 bases lay between the germline ends. The CDR3 DNA follows: TGTGCCAGCAGCTTGGAAGGGGTTCGTGGCAATGAGCAGTTCTTC. As protein: CASSLEGVRGNEQFF.

The genes are TRBV28 and TRBJ1-1; D possibly corresponds to TRBD1 (6 bases). Germline loops: CDR1 MDHEN, CDR2 SYDVKM. Trimming removed 8 bases from V and 1 base from J, with 14 bases in between. The CDR3 contains 14 residues. CDR3 sequence: CASGPHRENTEAFF. CDR3 bases: TGTGCCAGCGGCCCCCACAGGGAGAACACTGAAGCTTTCTTT.

J is TRBJ1-4 and V is TRBV10-3; 7 bases are a match to TRBD1. In germline, CDR1 is ENHRY, CDR2 SYGVKD. The CDR3 totals 17 residues. After removal of 1 base from V and 5 bases from J, the junction contained 10 bases not matched to a gene. The DNA for the CDR3 is TGTGCCATCAGTGAGTTAGGGTCGAAGACAGGGAATGAAAAACTGTTTTTT. Protein sequence: CAISELGSKTGNEKLFF.

The rearrangement joins TRBV5-6 to TRBJ2-1; TRBD2 might be the D (6 bases). Germline V gene lookup returns CDR1 SGHDT and CDR2 YYEEEE. The CDR3 runs 16 residues. The V end lost 4 bases, the J end lost 8 bases, and 22 bases lay between the germline ends. This CDR3 is CASSPNLRDFGDEQFF. The CDR3 nucleotides are TGTGCCAGCAGCCCGAATTTGCGGGACTTTGGGGATGAGCAGTTCTTC.